Presented here are 25 T cell receptor beta chains from one specimen sequenced in a study of cytomegalovirus exposure and HLA in healthy donors. Primers included in the PCR were 60 Vbeta and 13 Jbeta primers. Sequencing used immunoSEQ multiplex PCR; TCRdb keeps in-frame clones, though not all of them. The data show 180,000 or so clones, 9.5% seen once. What was sequenced was PBMCs. These receptors were obtained from a woman in her 30s in good health and CMV-seropositive.

This clone was observed a handful of times. This chain joins TRBV6-1 and TRBJ1-2, with a weak D call TRBD1 (5 bases). From germline, CDR1 is MNHNS and CDR2 SASEGT. Trimming took off 7 bases at V and 9 bases at J, with 15 bases between the two ends. The CDR3 sequence is 12 residues long. The DNA of the CDR3 is TGTGCCAGCATAAGCGGGGCGGATCGCTACACCTTC. Protein: CASISGADRYTF.

There are a few counts of this clone. This chain joins TRBV30 and TRBJ1-1, with D possibly TRBD1 on 6 matching bases. The CDR3 is 12 residues long. V dropped 1 base and J dropped 3 bases, with 6 bases sitting between them. Germline V gene lookup returns CDR1 GTSNPN and CDR2 SVGIG (reference sequence). DNA of the CDR3: TGTGCCTGGAGTGGGGGGCACACTGAAGCTTTCTTT. Translating gives CAWSGGHTEAFF.

The chain has TRBV6-5 and TRBJ2-3; the D gene is possibly TRBD1 (6 bases). Germline CDR1 is MNHEY and CDR2 is SVGAGI. This CDR3 has 16 amino acids. The germline V and J ends were trimmed by 2 bases and 4 bases, with 16 bases remaining between them. CDR3 sequence: CASSYHPHKGADTQYF. The CDR3 DNA is TGTGCCAGCAGTTACCACCCCCATAAGGGGGCAGATACGCAGTATTTT.

This clone has ten or more counts. The rearrangement joins TRBV5-4 to TRBJ2-4, with 15 bases identical to TRBD2. Germline V lookup: CDR1 SGHNT, CDR2 YYREEE (reference sequence). This CDR3 spans 17 amino acids. V lost 5 bases, J lost 8 bases, and 11 bases stayed unmatched. In nucleotides, the CDR3 is TGTGCCAGCAGTCAGGGACTAGCGGGAGGCCGGGGGGACATTCAGTACTTC. This encodes CASSQGLAGGRGDIQYF.

This chain connects TRBV4-2 to TRBJ2-7, with D perhaps matching TRBD2 (6 bases). V lost 4 bases and J 0 bases, leaving 19 bases between the germline ends. Germline V CDR1 and CDR2: LGHNA, YNFKEQ. The CDR3 has 17 amino acids. CDR3 coding DNA: TGTGCCAGCAGCCTCGGGGGAGCTAGCGAATACTCCTACGAGCAGTACTTC. This encodes CASSLGGASEYSYEQYF.

The chain recombines TRBV2 with TRBJ2-5; 9 nucleotides agree with TRBD1. V shed 11 bases, J shed 5 bases, and the junction held 9 bases outside the gene matches. Germline V gene data show CDR1 as SNHLY and CDR2 as FYNNEI. The length of the CDR3 is 13 residues. DNA of the CDR3: TGTGCCGCCCTGACGGGGACAGGGGAGACCCAGTACTTC. Residues: CAALTGTGETQYF.

This clone was detected a few times. The chain recombines TRBV6-6 with TRBJ1-1, with a possible D match to TRBD1 (5 bases). Germline assignment: CDR1 MNHNY and CDR2 SVGAGI (reference sequence). The CDR3 runs to 14 residues. The V gene lost 2 bases and the J gene lost 3 bases, with 10 bases spanning the gap. DNA for the CDR3: TGTGCCAGCAGTTACGCGACAGCTCACACTGAAGCTTTCTTT. It specifies CASSYATAHTEAFF.

This clone turned up a few times. The rearrangement joins TRBV4-1 to TRBJ2-5; D possibly matches TRBD1 or TRBD2 (9 bases each). Germline assignment: CDR1 MGHRA and CDR2 YSYEKL. Deletions cut 8 bases from V and 5 bases from J, with 21 bases between. This CDR3 has 15 amino acids. CDR3 sequence: CASGTGGAGGETQYF. The CDR3 bases are TGCGCCAGCGGAACAGGGGGCGCGGGAGGGGAGACCCAGTACTTC.

This clone was detected only a few times. The chain links TRBV7-2 to TRBJ2-5; 7 positions agree with TRBD2. The CDR3 consists of 15 residues. Germline CDR1 and CDR2: SGHTA and FQGNSA. V gave up 4 bases and J gave up 1 base; unmatched junction bases: 6. CDR3 DNA: TGTGCCAGCAGCTCCGGGACTACTACCCAAGAGACCCAGTACTTC. Amino acids: CASSSGTTTQETQYF.

The chain combines TRBV7-3 with TRBJ2-7, with TRBD2 identical over 8 bases. The V segment lost 3 bases and the J segment 7 bases; nucleotides outside the gene matches: 11. Germline CDR1 reads SGHTA; CDR2 reads FQGTGA. There are 15 residues in the CDR3. The CDR3 protein is CASSFGTSSLWEQYF. CDR3 DNA sequence: TGTGCCAGCAGCTTCGGGACTAGTTCACTGTGGGAGCAGTACTTC.

This clone was detected a few times. V is TRBV7-9 and J is TRBJ1-1; D not resolved. This CDR3 comprises 15 residues. Germline V gives CDR1 SEHNR, CDR2 FQNEAQ (reference sequence). V was trimmed by 2 bases and J by 4 bases, leaving 14 bases between them. The CDR3: CASSLLGGLATEAFF. The CDR3 coding sequence is TGTGCCAGCAGCTTACTGGGCGGGTTGGCCACTGAAGCTTTCTTT.

This clone showed up just a few times. The chain couples TRBV30 to TRBJ2-3; 11 bases are shared with TRBD2. V was clipped by 7 bases and J by 9 bases; unmatched bases: 3. The CDR3 is made up of 11 amino acids. Germline V gene sequence: CDR1 GTSNPN, CDR2 SVGIG (reference sequence). The CDR3 loop is CALTSGKTQYF. CDR3 bases: TGTGCCTTGACTAGCGGGAAAACGCAGTATTTT.

The rearrangement uses TRBV27 and TRBJ1-4; D is possibly TRBD1 (5 bases). There are 15 residues in the CDR3. In germline, CDR1 is MNHEY, CDR2 SMNVEV (reference sequence). Trimming shortened V by 5 bases and J by 10 bases, and 20 bases separated the two germline ends. The CDR3: CASSPASQGSGKLFF. DNA for the CDR3: TGTGCCAGCAGTCCCGCGTCGCAGGGATCGGGAAAACTGTTTTTT.

This chain uses TRBV6-5 with TRBJ2-7, with TRBD1 matching over 8 bases. Per germline, CDR1 MNHEY and CDR2 SVGAGI. CDR3 length equals 16 residues. Trimming cost V 2 bases and J 2 bases; bases outside gene matches: 8. DNA for the CDR3: TGTGCCAGCAGTTACAGCCAGGACAGGGCCCCCTACGAGCAGTACTTC. As protein: CASSYSQDRAPYEQYF.

The CDR3 spells CTSSQVMAYRDYEQYF. The CDR3 DNA follows: TGCACCAGCAGCCAAGTCATGGCCTACCGGGACTACGAGCAGTACTTC. This rearrangement joins TRBV1 to TRBJ2-7; no DNA check was done on the table's D call, TRBD2. TRBV1 counts as a pseudogene. The CDR3 is 16 amino acids.

This clone was counted a few times. Other DNA sequences in this specimen translate into the identical CDR3. The gene calls are TRBV5-1 and TRBJ2-7, with 7 bases aligning to TRBD1. With V trimmed by 0 bases and J by 3 bases, 3 bases remained unmatched. The CDR3 is made up of 14 amino acids. From germline, CDR1 is SGHRS and CDR2 YFSETQ. CDR3 residues: CASSLGTGYYEQYF. Here the CDR3 DNA reads TGCGCCAGCAGCTTGGGGACAGGTTACTACGAGCAGTACTTC.

This rearrangement joins TRBV6-5 to TRBJ1-5; the D gene is possibly TRBD1 (6 bases). Germline CDR1 and CDR2: MNHEY and SVGAGI. This CDR3 is 14 amino acids long. V gave up 6 bases and J gave up 4 bases, with 13 bases separating them. The DNA for the CDR3 is TGTGCCAGCAGGGGGACTAGGGGGAATCAGCCCCAGCATTTT. Translated: CASRGTRGNQPQHF.

Only a few counts were recorded for this clone. V usage is TRBV18 and J usage is TRBJ2-3; D is unresolved. This CDR3 region has 14 residues. In germline, CDR1 is KGHSH, CDR2 LQKENI. Between the trimmed V and J ends, which lost 3 bases and 2 bases, there was a span of 9 bases. This CDR3 is CASSPELYTDTQYF. As DNA, the CDR3 is TGTGCCAGCTCACCGGAGTTGTACACAGATACGCAGTATTTT.

V usage is TRBV5-1 and J usage is TRBJ1-1; the D gene is possibly TRBD1 (5 bases). Trimming cost V 4 bases and J 1 base, with 14 bases left between them. This CDR3 has 15 residues. Germline CDR1 is SGHRS and CDR2 is YFSETQ. The CDR3 DNA follows: TGCGCCAGCAGCCCCCGACAGAAGGCGAACACTGAAGCTTTCTTT. As protein: CASSPRQKANTEAFF.

There are a few counts of this clone. The chain is built from TRBV6-6 and TRBJ1-2; 11 bases map to TRBD1. The CDR3 spans 16 residues. The junction had 6 bases not matched to a gene; V was cut back by 2 bases and J by 4 bases. The V gene's germline CDR1 is MNHNY and CDR2 SVGAGI (reference sequence). CDR3 DNA: TGTGCCAGCAGTTACGGGTCCGGGACAGGGGGCTATGGCTACACCTTC. This sequence encodes CASSYGSGTGGYGYTF.

This chain uses TRBV4-1 with TRBJ2-1; TRBD2 might be the D (6 bases). This CDR3 contains 14 residues. From germline, CDR1 is MGHRA and CDR2 YSYEKL. V gave up 0 bases and J gave up 6 bases, with 9 bases separating them. The CDR3 region is CASSQELASNEQFF. The CDR3 nucleotides are TGCGCCAGCAGCCAAGAACTAGCCAGCAATGAGCAGTTCTTC.

A few counts support this clone. The chain joins TRBV18 to TRBJ1-4; 7 positions match TRBD1. Germline-derived CDR1 and CDR2 are KGHSH and LQKENI. Germline trimming cut 3 bases from V and 0 bases from J; bases unmatched to any gene: 1. This CDR3 contains 15 residues. The CDR3 DNA sequence: TGTGCCAGCTCACCCGGGACAGCAACTAATGAAAAACTGTTTTTT. As protein: CASSPGTATNEKLFF.

The J gene is TRBJ1-2, the V gene TRBV18; 10 nucleotides align to TRBD1. Germline assignment: CDR1 KGHSH and CDR2 LQKENI. The trim removed 5 bases at V and 5 bases at J, leaving 11 bases unmatched. The CDR3 has 16 residues. In nucleotides, the CDR3 is TGTGCCAGCTCAGGGGACAGGGGCGCCTCCTTGTATGGCTACACCTTC. Amino acid sequence: CASSGDRGASLYGYTF.

The chain has TRBV27 and TRBJ2-1; 8 bases are shared with TRBD2. J gave up 0 bases and V 4 bases, and 2 bases lay outside the gene matches. This CDR3 has 15 amino acids. Germline V gives CDR1 MNHEY, CDR2 SMNVEV (reference sequence). CDR3 region: CASSWSGSSYNEQFF. The CDR3 DNA reads as TGTGCCAGCAGTTGGAGCGGGAGCTCCTACAATGAGCAGTTCTTC.

V gene TRBV18 combines with J gene TRBJ2-7; tentative D call: TRBD2 (5 bases). Per germline, CDR1 KGHSH and CDR2 LQKENI. V dropped 6 bases and J dropped 7 bases, with 16 bases sitting between them. The CDR3 is 13 residues long. As DNA, the CDR3 is TGTGCCAGCTCGGCAACTAGTATCCATGAGCAGTACTTC. It specifies CASSATSIHEQYF.